Following are 2 T cell receptor beta chains from one sample sequenced in a study of T cell responses to AZD1222 COVID-19 vaccine. The method was immunoSEQ multiplex PCR; TCRdb's version includes in-frame clones alone and lacks a portion of them. The sample gives roughly 120,000 clones, roughly nine tenths of which show up once; approximately 2.4% is in the top ten. Source: peripheral blood, taken on day 0 of AZD1222 vaccination. The source of these receptors is an adult in good health.

The V gene is TRBV2, the J gene TRBJ1-2; no firm D call. This CDR3 has 14 residues. Per germline, CDR1 SNHLY and CDR2 FYNNEI. Trimming took 7 bases from V and 3 from J, leaving 15 bases between them. CDR3 coding DNA: TGTGCCAGCACGGAACAGAAAATTCACTATGGCTACACCTTC. It encodes CASTEQKIHYGYTF.

J is TRBJ1-4 and V is TRBV7-9; the D is unclear. The V end lost 1 base, the J end lost 6 bases, and 9 bases lay between the germline ends. Per the germline V gene, CDR1 is SEHNR and CDR2 is FQNEAQ (reference sequence). This CDR3 is 14 amino acids long. CDR3 amino acids: CASSLDTRDEKLFF. The CDR3 DNA reads TGTGCCAGCAGCTTAGATACAAGGGATGAAAAACTGTTTTTT.